The text below deals with one T cell receptor (beta chain). Assay: immunoSEQ multiplex PCR; the TCRdb copy retains only in-frame clones and omits some. Among roughly 330,000 clones listed, roughly two thirds were seen once. The data were obtained in a study of cytotoxic CD8 clonotypes in ibrutinib-treated CLL. This clonotype was sampled from a human donor with chronic lymphocytic leukemia. This material consisted of PBMCs, taken after 36 months of ibrutinib treatment.

The CDR3 DNA reads as TGTGCCAGCAGCTTGCCCCACAGGGTGGAGGAGAACTATGGCTACACCTTC. This translates into CASSLPHRVEENYGYTF. The chain couples TRBV5-4 to TRBJ1-2; perhaps TRBD1 as D (6 bases). The CDR3 extends over 17 amino acids. The germline V gene encodes CDR1 SGHNT and CDR2 YYREEE (reference sequence). V lost 1 base and J 2 bases, leaving 18 bases between the germline ends.